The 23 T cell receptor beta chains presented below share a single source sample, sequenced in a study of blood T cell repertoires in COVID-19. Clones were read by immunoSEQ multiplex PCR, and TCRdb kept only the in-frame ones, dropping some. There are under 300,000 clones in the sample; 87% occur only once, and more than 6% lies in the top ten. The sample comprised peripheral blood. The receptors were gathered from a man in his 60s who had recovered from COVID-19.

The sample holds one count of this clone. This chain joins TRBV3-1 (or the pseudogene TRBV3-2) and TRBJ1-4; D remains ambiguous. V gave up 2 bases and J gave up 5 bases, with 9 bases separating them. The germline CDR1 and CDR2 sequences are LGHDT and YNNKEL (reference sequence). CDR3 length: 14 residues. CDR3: CASSQSQANEKLFF. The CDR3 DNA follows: TGTGCCAGCAGCCAAAGTCAGGCGAATGAAAAACTGTTTTTT.

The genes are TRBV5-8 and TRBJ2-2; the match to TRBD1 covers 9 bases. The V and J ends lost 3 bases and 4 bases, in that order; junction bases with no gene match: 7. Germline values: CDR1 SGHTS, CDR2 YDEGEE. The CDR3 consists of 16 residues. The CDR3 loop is CASSYGQGSGTGELFF. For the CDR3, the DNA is TGTGCCAGCAGCTACGGACAGGGGTCGGGCACCGGGGAGCTGTTTTTT.

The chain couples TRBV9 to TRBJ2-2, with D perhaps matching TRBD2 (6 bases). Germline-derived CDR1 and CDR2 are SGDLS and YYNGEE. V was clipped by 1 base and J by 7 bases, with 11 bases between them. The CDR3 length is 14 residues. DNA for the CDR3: TGTGCCAGCAGCGTACCGGGGCGGGGCGGGGAGCTGTTTTTT. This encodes CASSVPGRGGELFF.

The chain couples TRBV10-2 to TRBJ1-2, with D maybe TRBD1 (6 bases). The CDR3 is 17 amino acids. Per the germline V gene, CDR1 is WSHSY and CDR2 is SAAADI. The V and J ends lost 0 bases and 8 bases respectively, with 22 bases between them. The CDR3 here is CASSESVATAIRGGYTF. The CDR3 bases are TGCGCCAGCAGTGAGTCGGTGGCGACAGCCATCAGGGGAGGCTACACCTTC.

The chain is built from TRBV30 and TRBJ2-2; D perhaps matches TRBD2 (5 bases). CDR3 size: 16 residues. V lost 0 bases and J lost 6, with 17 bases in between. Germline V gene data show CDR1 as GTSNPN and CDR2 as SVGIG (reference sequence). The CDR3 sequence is CAWSVVGIGAAGELFF. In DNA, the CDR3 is TGTGCCTGGAGTGTGGTGGGAATCGGAGCGGCCGGGGAGCTGTTTTTT.

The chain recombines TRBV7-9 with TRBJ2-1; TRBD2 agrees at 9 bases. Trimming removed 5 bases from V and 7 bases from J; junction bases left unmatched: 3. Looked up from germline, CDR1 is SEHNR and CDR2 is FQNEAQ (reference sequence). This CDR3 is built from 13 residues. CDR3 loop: CASSLSGGNEQFF. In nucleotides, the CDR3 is TGTGCCAGCAGCCTTAGCGGGGGTAATGAGCAGTTCTTC. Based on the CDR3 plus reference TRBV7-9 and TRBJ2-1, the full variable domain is DTGVSQNPRHKITKRGQNVTFRCDPISEHNRLYWYRQTLGQGPEFLTYFQNEAQLEKSRLLSDRFSAERPKGSFSTLEIQRTEQGDSAMYLCASSLSGGNEQFFGPGTRLTVL.

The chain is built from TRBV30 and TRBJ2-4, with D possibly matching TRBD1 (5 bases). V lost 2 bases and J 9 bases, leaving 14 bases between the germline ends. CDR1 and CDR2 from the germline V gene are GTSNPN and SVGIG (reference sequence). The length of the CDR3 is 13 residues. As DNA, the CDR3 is TGTGCCTGGAGTCGCAGGGAAGGTGTCATTCAGTACTTC. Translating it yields CAWSRREGVIQYF.

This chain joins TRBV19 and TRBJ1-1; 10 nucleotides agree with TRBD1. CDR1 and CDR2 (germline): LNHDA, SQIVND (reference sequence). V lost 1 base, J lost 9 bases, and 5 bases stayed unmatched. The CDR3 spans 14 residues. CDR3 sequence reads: CASSIAGTGVQAFF. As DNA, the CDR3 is TGTGCCAGTAGTATAGCCGGGACAGGGGTCCAAGCTTTCTTT. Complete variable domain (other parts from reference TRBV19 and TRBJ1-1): DGGITQSPKYLFRKEGQNVTLSCEQNLNHDAMYWYRQDPGQGLRLIYYSQIVNDFQKGDIAEGYSVSREKKESFPLTVTSAQKNPTAFYLCASSIAGTGVQAFFGQGTRLTVV.

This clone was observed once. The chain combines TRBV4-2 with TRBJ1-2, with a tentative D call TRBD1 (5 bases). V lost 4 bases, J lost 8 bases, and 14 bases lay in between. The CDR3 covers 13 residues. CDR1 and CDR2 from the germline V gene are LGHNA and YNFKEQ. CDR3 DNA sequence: TGTGCCAGCAGCCCCCTGGGGCGGGGGGGCTACACCTTC. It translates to CASSPLGRGGYTF.

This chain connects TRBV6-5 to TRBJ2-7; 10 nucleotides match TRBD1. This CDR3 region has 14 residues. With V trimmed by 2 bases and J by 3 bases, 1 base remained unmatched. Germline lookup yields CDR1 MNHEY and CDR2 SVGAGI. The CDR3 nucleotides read TGTGCCAGCAGTTACCGGACAGGGGGCTACGAGCAGTACTTC. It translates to CASSYRTGGYEQYF.

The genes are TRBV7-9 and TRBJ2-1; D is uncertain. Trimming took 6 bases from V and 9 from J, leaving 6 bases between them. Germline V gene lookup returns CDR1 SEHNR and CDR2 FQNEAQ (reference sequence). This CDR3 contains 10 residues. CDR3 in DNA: TGTGCCAGCAGTAACGGTGAGCAGTTCTTC. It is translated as CASSNGEQFF.

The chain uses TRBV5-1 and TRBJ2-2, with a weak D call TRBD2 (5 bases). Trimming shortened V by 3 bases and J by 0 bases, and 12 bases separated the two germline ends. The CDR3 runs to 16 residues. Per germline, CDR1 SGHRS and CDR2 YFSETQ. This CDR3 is CASSYLDWSNTGELFF. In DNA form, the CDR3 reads TGCGCCAGCAGCTACCTGGACTGGTCGAACACCGGGGAGCTGTTTTTT.

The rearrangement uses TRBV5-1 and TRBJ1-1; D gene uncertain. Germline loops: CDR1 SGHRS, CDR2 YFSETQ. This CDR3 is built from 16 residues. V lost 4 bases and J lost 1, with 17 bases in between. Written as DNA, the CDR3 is TGCGCCAGCAGCCCTCGACGACGGGGTTCGAACACTGAAGCTTTCTTT. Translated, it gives CASSPRRRGSNTEAFF.

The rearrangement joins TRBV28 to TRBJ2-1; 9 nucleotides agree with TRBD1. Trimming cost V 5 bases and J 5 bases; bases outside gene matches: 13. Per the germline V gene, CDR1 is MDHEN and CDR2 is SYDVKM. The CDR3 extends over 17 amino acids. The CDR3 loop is CASSPRLGTGPHNEQFF. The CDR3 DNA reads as TGTGCCAGCAGTCCAAGACTAGGGACAGGGCCCCACAATGAGCAGTTCTTC. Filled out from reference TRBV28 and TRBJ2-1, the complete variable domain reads DVKVTQSSRYLVKRTGEKVFLECVQDMDHENMFWYRQDPGLGLRLIYFSYDVKMKEKGDIPEGYSVSREKKERFSLILESASTNQTSMYLCASSPRLGTGPHNEQFFGPGTRLTVL.

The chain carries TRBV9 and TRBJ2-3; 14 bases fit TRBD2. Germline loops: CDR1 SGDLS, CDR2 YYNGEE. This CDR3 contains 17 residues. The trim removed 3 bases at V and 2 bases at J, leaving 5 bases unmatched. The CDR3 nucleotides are TGTGCCAGCAGCGAGGGACTAGCGGGGGTCTCCACAGATACGCAGTATTTT. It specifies CASSEGLAGVSTDTQYF.

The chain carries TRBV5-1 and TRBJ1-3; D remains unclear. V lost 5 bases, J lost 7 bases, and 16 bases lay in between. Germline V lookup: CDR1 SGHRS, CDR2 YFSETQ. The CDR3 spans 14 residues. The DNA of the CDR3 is TGCGCCAGCAGTAATCAACAAGAGGAGAACACCATATATTTT. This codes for CASSNQQEENTIYF.

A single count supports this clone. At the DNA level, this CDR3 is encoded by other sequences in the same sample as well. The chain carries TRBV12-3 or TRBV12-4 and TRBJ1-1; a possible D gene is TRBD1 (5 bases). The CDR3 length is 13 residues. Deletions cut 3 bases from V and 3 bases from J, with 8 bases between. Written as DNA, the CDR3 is TGTGCCAGCAGTTTTGGAGGGGACACTGAAGCTTTCTTT. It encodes CASSFGGDTEAFF.

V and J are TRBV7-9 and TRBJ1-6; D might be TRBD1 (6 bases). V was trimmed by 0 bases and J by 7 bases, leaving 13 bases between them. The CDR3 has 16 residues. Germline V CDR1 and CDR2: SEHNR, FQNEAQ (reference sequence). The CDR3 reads CASSLAGGGGNSPLHF. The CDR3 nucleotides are TGTGCCAGCAGCTTAGCGGGAGGGGGGGGCAATTCACCCCTCCACTTT.

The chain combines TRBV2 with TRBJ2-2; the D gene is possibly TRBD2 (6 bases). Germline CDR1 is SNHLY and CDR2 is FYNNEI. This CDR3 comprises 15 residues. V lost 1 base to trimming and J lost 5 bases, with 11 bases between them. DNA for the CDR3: TGTGCCAGCAGTGAAGAGGGAGGTGGAACCGGGGAGCTGTTTTTT. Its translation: CASSEEGGGTGELFF.

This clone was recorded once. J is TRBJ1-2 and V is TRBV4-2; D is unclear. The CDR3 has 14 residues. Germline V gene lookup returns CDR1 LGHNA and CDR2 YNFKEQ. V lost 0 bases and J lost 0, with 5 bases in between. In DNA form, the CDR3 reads TGTGCCAGCAGCCAAGATTTAACTAACTATGGCTACACCTTC. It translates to CASSQDLTNYGYTF.

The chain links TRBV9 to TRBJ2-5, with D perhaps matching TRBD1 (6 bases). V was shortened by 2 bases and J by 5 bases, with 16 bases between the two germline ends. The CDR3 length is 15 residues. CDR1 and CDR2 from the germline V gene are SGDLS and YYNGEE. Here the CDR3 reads CASSVFSTGLETQYF. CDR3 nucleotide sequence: TGTGCCAGCAGCGTCTTCTCAACAGGGTTGGAGACCCAGTACTTC.

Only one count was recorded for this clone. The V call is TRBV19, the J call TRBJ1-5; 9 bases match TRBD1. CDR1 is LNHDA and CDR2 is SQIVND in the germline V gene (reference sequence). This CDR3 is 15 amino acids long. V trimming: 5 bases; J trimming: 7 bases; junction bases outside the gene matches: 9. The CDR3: CASSSTGTGKQPQHF. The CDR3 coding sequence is TGTGCCAGTAGTTCGACAGGGACAGGGAAACAGCCCCAGCATTTT.

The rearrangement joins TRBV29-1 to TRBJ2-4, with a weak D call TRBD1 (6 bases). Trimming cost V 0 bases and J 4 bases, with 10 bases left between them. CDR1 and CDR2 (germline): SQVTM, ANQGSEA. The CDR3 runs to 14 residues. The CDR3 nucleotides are TGCAGCGTTGAAGATCTTCAGGGGAAAAACATTCAGTACTTC. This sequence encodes CSVEDLQGKNIQYF.